This T cell receptor (beta chain) was recovered during a study of CD8+CD57+ T cells in acquired aplastic anemia. General study findings and limits: Common to patients and controls were around 30 CD8+ CDR3 sequences. The study found no significant CD8+ Simpson's diversity difference between patients and controls.

A remark on this clonotype: Its antigen is as yet unknown.

Patients sequenced had flow cytometry evidence of CD8+CD57+ cell expansion. At the time of blood sampling, patients had not yet received any therapy. Genomic DNA served as template for TCR beta VDJ and CDR3 profiling. MiXCR, run by TCRdb on the reads, gives a single entry per CDR3 protein. The sample shows hundreds of thousands of distinct CDR3 sequences, roughly 34% of them seen only once. Germline V gene sequence: CDR1 LNHNV, CDR2 YYDKDF (reference sequence). CDR3 length: 16 amino acids. Trimming removed 5 bases from V and 6 bases from J; junction bases left unmatched: 6. The sequence was collected from a human donor with aplastic anemia. Material for sequencing was sorted CD4+, CD8+, or CD8+CD57+ T cells (not recorded which) from PBMCs. The chain carries TRBV15 and TRBJ2-3, with TRBD2 identical over 15 bases. CDR3 residues: CATSLGLAGGQDTQYF. CDR3 bases: TGTGCCACCAGCTTAGGACTAGCGGGGGGGCAGGATACGCAGTATTTT.